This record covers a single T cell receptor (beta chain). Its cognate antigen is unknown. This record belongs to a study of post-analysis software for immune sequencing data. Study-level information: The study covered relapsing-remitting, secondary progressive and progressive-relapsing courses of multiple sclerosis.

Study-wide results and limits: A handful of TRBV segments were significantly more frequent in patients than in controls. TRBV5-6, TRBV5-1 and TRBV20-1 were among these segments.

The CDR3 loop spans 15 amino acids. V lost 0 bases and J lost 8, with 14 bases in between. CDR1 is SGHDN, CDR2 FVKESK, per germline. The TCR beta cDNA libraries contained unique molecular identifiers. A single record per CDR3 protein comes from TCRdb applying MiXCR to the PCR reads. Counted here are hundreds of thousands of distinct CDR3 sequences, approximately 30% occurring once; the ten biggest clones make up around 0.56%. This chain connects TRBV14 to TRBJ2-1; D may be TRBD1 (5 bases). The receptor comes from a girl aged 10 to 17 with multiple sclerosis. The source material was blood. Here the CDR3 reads CASSQDLGAADEQFF. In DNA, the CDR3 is TGTGCCAGCAGCCAAGATCTAGGGGCGGCGGATGAGCAGTTCTTC.